The clone carrying this TCR beta chain was detected once. Its target is not known. One end of the junction fails to match germline, which may point to a read error. Researchers isolated CD4+ T cells once approximately eleven days of culture had elapsed. All study participants received two doses of BNT162b2 or mRNA-1273 vaccine. The CDR3 sequence is 12 residues long. Germline CDR1 and CDR2: SQVTM and ANQGSEA. This record belongs to a study of vaccination effects on CD4 cells after COVID-19. Study-wide points: Cross-reaction with common cold coronaviruses was seen in only 1 of 255 vaccine-induced clones from healthy vaccinees. Clones induced by infection and by vaccine showed marked clonal contraction late after vaccination.

Generated by immunoSEQ multiplex PCR, the TCRdb table keeps only in-frame clones and is missing some. Of 40,000 or so clones listed, about three quarters are singletons. The chain carries TRBV29-1 and TRBJ1-3, with D possibly matching TRBD1 (5 bases). The sequence was obtained from a human donor who received a COVID-19 vaccine. Specimen: CD4+ T cells from PBMCs cultured without peptide, collected after COVID-19 vaccination. CDR3 sequence: CSVLVGGTTIYF. The CDR3 DNA reads as TGCAGCGTCCTGGTCGGGGGAACCACCATATATTTT.